This T cell receptor (beta chain) was identified in a study of cytomegalovirus exposure and HLA in healthy donors. Germline V CDR1 and CDR2: LNHDA, SQIVND (reference sequence). The V gene lost 1 base and the J gene lost 3 bases, with 9 bases spanning the gap. The CDR3 is made up of 14 amino acids. Whole-study findings and limits: Researchers reported in a later analysis that a missense DCLRE1C variant was tied to TCR beta V- and J-gene trimming.

Researchers ran the PCR with 60 Vbeta and 13 Jbeta primers. Measured with immunoSEQ multiplex PCR; TCRdb has only the in-frame clones, and not every one. The table shows roughly 190,000 clones, with 82% occurring only once. Details on this clone: Its antigen is unidentified.

Material: PBMCs. This clonotype was obtained from a woman in her late teens or twenties in good health and CMV-seronegative. This chain uses TRBV19 with TRBJ1-2, with D perhaps TRBD1 (5 bases). In DNA, the CDR3 is TGTGCCAGTAGTATAGGGGTACAGGACTATGGCTACACCTTC. It codes for CASSIGVQDYGYTF.